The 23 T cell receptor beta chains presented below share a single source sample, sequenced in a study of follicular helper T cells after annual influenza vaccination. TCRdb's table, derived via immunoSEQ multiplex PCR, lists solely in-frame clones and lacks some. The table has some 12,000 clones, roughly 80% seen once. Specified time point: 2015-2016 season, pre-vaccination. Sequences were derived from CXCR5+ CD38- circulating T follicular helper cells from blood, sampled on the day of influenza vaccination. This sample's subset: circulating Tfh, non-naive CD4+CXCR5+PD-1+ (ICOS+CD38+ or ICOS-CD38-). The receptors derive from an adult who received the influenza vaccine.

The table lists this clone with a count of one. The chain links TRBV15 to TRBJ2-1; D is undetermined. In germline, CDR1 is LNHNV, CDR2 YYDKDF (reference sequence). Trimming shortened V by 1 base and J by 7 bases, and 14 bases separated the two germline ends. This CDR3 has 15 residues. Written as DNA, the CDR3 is TGTGCCACCAGCAGAGCTTACGGGCCTACTAATGAGCAGTTCTTC. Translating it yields CATSRAYGPTNEQFF.

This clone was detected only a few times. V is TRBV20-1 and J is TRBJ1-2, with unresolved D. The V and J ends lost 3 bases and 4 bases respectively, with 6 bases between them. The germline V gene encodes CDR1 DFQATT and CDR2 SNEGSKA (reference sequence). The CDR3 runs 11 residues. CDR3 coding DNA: TGCAGTGCTAGTGGCAGCTATGGCTACACCTTC. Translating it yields CSASGSYGYTF.

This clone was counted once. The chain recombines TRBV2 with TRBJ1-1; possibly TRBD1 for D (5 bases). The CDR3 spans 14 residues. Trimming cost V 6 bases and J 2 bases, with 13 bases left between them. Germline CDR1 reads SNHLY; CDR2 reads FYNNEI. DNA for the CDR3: TGTGCCAGCAGATTCAGGGAGGGAAACACTGAAGCTTTCTTT. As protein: CASRFREGNTEAFF. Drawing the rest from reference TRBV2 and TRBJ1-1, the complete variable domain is EPEVTQTPSHQVTQMGQEVILRCVPISNHLYFYWYRQILGQKVEFLVSFYNNEISEKSEIFDDQFSVERPDGSNFTLKIRSTKLEDSAMYFCASRFREGNTEAFFGQGTRLTVV.

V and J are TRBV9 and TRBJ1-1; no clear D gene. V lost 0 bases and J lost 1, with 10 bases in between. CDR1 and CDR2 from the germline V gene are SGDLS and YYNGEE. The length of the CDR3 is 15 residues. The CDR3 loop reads CASSVGEQRNTEAFF. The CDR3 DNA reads TGTGCCAGCAGCGTAGGTGAACAGCGGAACACTGAAGCTTTCTTT.

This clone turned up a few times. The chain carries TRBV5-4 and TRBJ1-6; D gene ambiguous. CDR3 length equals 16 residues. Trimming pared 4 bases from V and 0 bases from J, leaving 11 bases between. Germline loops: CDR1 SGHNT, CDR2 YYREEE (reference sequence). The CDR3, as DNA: TGTGCCAGCAGCCCGGGTCACAGCTCCTATAATTCACCCCTCCACTTT. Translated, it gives CASSPGHSSYNSPLHF.

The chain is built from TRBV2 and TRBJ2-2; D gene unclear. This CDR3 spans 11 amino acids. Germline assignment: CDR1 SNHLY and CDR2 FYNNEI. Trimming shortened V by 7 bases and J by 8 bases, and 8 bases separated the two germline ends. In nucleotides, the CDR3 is TGTGCCAGCACCCGTGCTGGGGAGCTGTTTTTT. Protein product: CASTRAGELFF.

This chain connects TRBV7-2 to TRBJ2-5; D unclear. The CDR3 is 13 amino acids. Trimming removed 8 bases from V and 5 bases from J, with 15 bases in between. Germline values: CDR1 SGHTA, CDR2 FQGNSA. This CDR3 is CASCLYGVETQYF. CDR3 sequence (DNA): TGTGCCAGCTGTTTATATGGGGTCGAGACCCAGTACTTC.

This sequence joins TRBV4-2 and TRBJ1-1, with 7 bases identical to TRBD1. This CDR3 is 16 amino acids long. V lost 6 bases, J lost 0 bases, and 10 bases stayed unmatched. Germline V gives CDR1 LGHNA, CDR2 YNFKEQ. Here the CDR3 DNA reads TGTGCCAGCAGGCCTACAGGGGTAACGATGAACACTGAAGCTTTCTTT. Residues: CASRPTGVTMNTEAFF.

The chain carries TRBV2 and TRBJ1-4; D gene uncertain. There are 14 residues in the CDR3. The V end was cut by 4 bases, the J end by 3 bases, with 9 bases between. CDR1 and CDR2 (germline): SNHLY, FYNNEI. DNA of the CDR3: TGTGCCAGCAGTGTCCAGATGTCTAATGAAAAACTGTTTTTT. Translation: CASSVQMSNEKLFF.

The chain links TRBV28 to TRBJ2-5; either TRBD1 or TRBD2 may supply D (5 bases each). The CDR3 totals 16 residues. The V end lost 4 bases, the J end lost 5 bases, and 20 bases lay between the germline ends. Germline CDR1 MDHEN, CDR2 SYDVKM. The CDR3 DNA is TGTGCCAGCAGTTCACCCGGGGCGAACCTCGCGGAGACCCAGTACTTC. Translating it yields CASSSPGANLAETQYF.

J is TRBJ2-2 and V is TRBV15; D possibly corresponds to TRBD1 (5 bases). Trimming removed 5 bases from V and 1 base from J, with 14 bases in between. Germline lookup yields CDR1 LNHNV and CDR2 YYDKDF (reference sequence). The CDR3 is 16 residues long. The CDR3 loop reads CATSPLGVGNTGELFF. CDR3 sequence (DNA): TGTGCCACCAGCCCTTTAGGGGTAGGGAACACCGGGGAGCTGTTTTTT.

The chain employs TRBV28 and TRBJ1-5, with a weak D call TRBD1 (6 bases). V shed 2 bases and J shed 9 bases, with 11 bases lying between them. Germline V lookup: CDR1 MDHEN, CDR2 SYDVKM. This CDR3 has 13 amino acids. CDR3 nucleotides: TGTGCCAGCAGTTTACTCCGAGGGGGGCCCCAGCATTTT. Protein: CASSLLRGGPQHF.

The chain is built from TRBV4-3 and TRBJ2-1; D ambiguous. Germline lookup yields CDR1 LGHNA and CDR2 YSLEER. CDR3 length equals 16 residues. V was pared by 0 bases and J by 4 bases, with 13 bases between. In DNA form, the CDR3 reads TGCGCCAGCAGCCAAGATGGCACCAACGGTTACAATGAGCAGTTCTTC. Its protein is CASSQDGTNGYNEQFF.

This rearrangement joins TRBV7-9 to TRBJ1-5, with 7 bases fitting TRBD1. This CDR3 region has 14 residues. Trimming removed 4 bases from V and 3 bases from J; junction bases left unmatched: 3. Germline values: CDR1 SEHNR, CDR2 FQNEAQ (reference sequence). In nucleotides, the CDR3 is TGTGCCAGCAGCTCACAGGGGACCAATCAGCCCCAGCATTTT. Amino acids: CASSSQGTNQPQHF.

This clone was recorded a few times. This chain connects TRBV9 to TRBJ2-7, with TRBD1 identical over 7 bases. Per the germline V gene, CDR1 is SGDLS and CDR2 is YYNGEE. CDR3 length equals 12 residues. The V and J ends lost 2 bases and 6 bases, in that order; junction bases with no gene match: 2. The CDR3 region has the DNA TGTGCCAGCAGCGTCAACAGGGGCGAGCAGTACTTC. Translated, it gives CASSVNRGEQYF.

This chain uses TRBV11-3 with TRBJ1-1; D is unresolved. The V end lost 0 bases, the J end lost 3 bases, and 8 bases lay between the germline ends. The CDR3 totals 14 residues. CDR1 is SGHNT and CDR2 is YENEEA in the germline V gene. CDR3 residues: CASSLEGADTEAFF. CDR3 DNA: TGTGCCAGCAGCTTAGAGGGAGCCGACACTGAAGCTTTCTTT.

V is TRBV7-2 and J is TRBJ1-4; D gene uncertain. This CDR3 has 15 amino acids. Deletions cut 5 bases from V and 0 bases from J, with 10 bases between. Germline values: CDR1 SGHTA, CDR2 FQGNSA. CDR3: CASSPRRSTNEKLFF. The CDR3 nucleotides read TGTGCCAGCAGCCCCCGTAGGTCAACTAATGAAAAACTGTTTTTT. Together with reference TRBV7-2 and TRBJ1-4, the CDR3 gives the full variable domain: GAGVSQSPSNKVTEKGKDVELRCDPISGHTALYWYRQSLGQGLEFLIYFQGNSAPDKSGLPSDRFSAERTGGSVSTLTIQRTQQEDSAVYLCASSPRRSTNEKLFFGSGTQLSVL.

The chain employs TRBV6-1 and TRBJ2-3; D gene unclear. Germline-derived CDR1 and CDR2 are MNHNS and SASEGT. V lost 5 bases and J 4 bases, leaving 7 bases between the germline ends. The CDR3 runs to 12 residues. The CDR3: CASSNSPDTQYF. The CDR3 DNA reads TGTGCCAGCAGTAACTCCCCAGATACGCAGTATTTT.

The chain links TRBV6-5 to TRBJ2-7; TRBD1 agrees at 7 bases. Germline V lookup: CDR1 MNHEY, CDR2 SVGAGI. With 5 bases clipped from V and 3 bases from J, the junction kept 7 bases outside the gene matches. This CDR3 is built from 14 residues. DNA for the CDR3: TGTGCCAGCAGTCCGAGGACAGGTTTCTACGAGCAGTACTTC. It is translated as CASSPRTGFYEQYF.

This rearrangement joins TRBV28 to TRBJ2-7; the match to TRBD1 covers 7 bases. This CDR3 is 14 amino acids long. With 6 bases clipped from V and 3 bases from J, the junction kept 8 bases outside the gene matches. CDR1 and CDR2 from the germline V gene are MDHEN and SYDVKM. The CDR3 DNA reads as TGTGCCAGCAGGACACCGACAGGGAGCTACGAGCAGTACTTC. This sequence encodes CASRTPTGSYEQYF.

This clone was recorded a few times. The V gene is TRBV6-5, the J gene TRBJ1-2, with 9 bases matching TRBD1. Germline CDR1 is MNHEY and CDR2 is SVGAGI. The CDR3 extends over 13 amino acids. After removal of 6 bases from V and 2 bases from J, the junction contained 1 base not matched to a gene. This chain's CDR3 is CASSGQGNYGYTF. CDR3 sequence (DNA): TGTGCCAGCAGCGGACAGGGGAACTATGGCTACACCTTC.

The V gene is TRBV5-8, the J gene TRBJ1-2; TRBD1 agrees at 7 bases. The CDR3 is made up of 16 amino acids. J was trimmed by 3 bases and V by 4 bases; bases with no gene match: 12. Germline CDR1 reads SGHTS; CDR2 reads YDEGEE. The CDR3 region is CASSPLGTAKDYGYTF. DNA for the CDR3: TGTGCCAGCAGCCCACTGGGGACAGCGAAGGACTATGGCTACACCTTC.

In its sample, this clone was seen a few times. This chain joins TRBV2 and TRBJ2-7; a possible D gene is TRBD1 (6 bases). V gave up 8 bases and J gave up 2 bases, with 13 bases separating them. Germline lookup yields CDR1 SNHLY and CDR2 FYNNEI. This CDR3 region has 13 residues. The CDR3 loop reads CASLRQGTYEQYF. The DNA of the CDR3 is TGTGCCAGCCTGCGGCAGGGGACCTACGAGCAGTACTTC.